This T cell receptor beta chain derives from a study of tumor and adjacent non-tumor tissue in lung cancer. At the level of the study: Aged about 30 to 85 years, patients included 10 men and roughly 5 women with stage I to III disease.

A modified ARM-PCR protocol with three rounds of nested PCR amplified TCRbeta. TCRdb used MiXCR to reprocess the multiplex PCR reads, holding one entry per CDR3 protein. The sample has fewer than 85,000 distinct CDR3 sequences; over 75% are singletons. The template was RNA from unsorted bulk tissue. The CDR3 spans 14 residues. CDR1 and CDR2 from the germline V gene are DFQATT and SNEGSKA (reference sequence). A note on this clonotype: A read error may account for a junction end that differs from germline.

Sequencing was performed on lung tumor tissue. This clonotype was sampled from a woman between 50 and 59 years old with non-small cell lung cancer. The chain is built from TRBV20-1 and TRBJ2-7; TRBD2 agrees at 10 bases. The CDR3 DNA reads TGCAGTGCTATATGGGGACTAGCGTCATACGGGCAGTACTTC. Translating it yields CSAIWGLASYGQYF.